This TCR beta chain emerged from a study of blood T cell repertoires in COVID-19. Across the study: Whether acute or convalescent, the COVID-19 samples came from the United States, Italy and Spain.

CDR3 length: 13 amino acids. Germline V gene lookup returns CDR1 KGHDR and CDR2 SFDVKD. After removal of 8 bases from V and 9 bases from J, the junction contained 6 bases not matched to a gene. In assigning cohorts, the study relied on participant-reported clinical history. Cohort 3 donors counted as recovered after two negative PCRs, clearance, or resolved symptoms. The authors' processing: By means of reference gene primer amplification, nucleated cell counts were estimated. This table comes from immunoSEQ multiplex PCR, and its TCRdb copy is limited to in-frame clones, with some not included. D and trimming were read from the DNA, whereas the V and J calls and clone size are those reported in that table. This repertoire shows about 150,000 clones, around 80% found once; its top ten account for 5.5% to 7%.

Input material: PBMCs or T cells enriched from blood (not recorded which). This chain joins TRBV24-1 and TRBJ2-1; 10 bases line up with TRBD1. The source of this sequence is a woman aged 50 to 60 who had recovered from COVID-19. CDR3 in amino acids: CATMSGQGVEQFF. The CDR3 bases are TGTGCCACCATGAGTGGACAGGGGGTTGAGCAGTTCTTC.